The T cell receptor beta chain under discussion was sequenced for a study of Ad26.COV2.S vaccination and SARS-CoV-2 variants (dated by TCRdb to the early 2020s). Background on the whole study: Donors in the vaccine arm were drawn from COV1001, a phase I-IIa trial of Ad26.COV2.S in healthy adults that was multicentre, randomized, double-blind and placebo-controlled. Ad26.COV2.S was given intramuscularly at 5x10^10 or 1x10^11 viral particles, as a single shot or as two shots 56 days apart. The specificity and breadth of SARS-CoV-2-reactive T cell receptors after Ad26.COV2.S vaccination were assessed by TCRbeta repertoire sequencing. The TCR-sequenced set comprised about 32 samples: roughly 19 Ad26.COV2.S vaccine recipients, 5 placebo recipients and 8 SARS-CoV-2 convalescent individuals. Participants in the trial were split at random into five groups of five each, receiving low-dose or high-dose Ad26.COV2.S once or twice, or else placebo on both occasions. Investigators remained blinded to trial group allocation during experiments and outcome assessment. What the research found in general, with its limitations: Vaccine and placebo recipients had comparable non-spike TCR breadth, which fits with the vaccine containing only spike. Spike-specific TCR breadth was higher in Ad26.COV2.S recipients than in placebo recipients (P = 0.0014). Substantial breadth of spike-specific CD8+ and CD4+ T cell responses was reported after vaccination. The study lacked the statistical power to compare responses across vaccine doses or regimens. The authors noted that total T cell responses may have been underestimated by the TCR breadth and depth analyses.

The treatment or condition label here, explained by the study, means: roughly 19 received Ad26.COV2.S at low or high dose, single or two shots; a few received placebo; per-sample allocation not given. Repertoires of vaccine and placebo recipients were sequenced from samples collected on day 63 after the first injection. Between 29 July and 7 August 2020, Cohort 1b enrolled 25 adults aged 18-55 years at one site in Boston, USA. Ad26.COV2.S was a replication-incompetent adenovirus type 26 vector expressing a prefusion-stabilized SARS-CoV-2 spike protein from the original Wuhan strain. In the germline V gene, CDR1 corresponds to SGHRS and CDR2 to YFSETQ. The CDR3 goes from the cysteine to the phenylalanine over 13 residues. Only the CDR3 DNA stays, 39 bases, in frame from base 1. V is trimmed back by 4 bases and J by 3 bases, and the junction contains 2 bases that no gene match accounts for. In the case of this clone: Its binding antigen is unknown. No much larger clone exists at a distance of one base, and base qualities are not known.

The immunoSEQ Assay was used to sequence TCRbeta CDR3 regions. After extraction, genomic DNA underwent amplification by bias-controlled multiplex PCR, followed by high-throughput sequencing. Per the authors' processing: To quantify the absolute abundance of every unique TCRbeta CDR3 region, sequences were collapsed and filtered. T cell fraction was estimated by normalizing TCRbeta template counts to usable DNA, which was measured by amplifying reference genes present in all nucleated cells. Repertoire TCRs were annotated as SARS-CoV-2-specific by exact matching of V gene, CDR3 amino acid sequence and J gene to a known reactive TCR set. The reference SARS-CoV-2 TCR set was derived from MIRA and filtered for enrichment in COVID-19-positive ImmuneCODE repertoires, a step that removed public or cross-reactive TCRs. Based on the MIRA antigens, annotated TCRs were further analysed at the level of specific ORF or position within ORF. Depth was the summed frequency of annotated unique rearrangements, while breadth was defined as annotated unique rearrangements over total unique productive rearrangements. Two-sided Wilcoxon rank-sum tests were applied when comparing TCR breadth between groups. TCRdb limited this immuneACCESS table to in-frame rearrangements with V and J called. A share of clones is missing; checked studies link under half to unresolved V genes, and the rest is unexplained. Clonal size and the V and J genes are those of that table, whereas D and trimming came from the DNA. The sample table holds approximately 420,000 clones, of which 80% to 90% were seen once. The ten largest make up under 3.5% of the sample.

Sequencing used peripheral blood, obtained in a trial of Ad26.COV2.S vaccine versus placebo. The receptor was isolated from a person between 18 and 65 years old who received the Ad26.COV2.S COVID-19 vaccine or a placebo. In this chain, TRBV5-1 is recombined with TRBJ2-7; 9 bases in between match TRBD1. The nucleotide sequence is TGCGCCAGCAGCCAGACAGGGGGCTACGAGCAGTACTTC. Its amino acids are CASSQTGGYEQYF.